The 3 T cell receptor beta chains presented below share a single source sample, sequenced in a study of cytomegalovirus exposure and HLA in healthy donors. Use of 60 Vbeta and 13 Jbeta primers characterized the PCR. The method was immunoSEQ multiplex PCR; TCRdb's version includes in-frame clones alone and lacks a portion of them. The profile shows over 150,000 clones, over 65% of them singletons. The sample consisted of PBMCs. These receptor sequences come from a woman aged 25 to 39 in good health and CMV-seronegative.

This clone showed up just once. The chain has TRBV4-1 and TRBJ2-2; 7 nucleotides line up with TRBD1. CDR1 is MGHRA and CDR2 is YSYEKL in the germline V gene. CDR3 size: 16 residues. V lost 3 bases, J lost 0 bases, and 4 bases stayed unmatched. In DNA form, the CDR3 reads TGCGCCAGCAGCCAGGACAGGAGCTCGAACACCGGGGAGCTGTTTTTT. Translated, it gives CASSQDRSSNTGELFF.

The J gene is TRBJ1-6, the V gene TRBV18; D is uncertain. Trimming shortened V by 2 bases and J by 0 bases, and 5 bases separated the two germline ends. The germline V gene has CDR1 KGHSH and CDR2 LQKENI. The CDR3 totals 15 residues. The CDR3 loop is CASSPTSSYNSPLHF. The CDR3 region has the DNA TGTGCCAGCTCACCAACAAGCTCCTATAATTCACCCCTCCACTTT.

This sequence joins TRBV19 and TRBJ1-3; D is possibly TRBD1 (6 bases). The CDR3 contains 16 residues. CDR1 and CDR2 (germline): LNHDA, SQIVND (reference sequence). V lost 5 bases to trimming and J lost 0 bases, with 14 bases between them. The CDR3 DNA reads TGTGCCAGTAGTCTGGGGACAAGGAGCTCTGGAAACACCATATATTTT. Amino acids: CASSLGTRSSGNTIYF.